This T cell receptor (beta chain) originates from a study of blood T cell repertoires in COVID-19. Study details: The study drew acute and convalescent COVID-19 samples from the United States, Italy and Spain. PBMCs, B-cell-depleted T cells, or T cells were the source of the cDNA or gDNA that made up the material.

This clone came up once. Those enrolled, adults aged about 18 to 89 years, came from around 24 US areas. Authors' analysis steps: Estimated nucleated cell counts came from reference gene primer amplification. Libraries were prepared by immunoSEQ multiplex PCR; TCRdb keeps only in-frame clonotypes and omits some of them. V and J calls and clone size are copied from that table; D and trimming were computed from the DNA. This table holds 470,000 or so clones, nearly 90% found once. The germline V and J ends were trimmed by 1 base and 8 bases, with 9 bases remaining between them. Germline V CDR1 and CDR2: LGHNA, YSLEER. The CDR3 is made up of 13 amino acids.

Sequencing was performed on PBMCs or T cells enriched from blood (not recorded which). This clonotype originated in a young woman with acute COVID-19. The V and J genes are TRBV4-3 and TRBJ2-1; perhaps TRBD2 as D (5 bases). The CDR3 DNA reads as TGCGCCAGCAGCCAAGGCTACGGGGATGAGCAGTTCTTC. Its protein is CASSQGYGDEQFF.